The entry that follows covers one T cell receptor beta chain sequence. Its antigen is not known. Clones were read by immunoSEQ multiplex PCR, and TCRdb kept only the in-frame ones, dropping some. The sample shows approximately 720,000 clones, 90% to 95% of them seen only once. The sample comes from a study of shared clonotypes between healthy human individuals. Study-level background: Three plates each covered CD4 naive and memory; CD8 naive two, CD8 memory one.

Overall study findings and caveats: Depth was large, yet rarefaction showed that sorted-subset sequencing was incomplete.

Positive CCR7 selection of CD45RO-negative cells yielded the naive CD8 cells, and terminally differentiated effector memory CD45RA+ cells were excluded. This CDR3 comprises 14 residues. V was pared by 3 bases and J by 7 bases, with 12 bases between. Germline-derived CDR1 and CDR2 are SGHTA and FQGNSA. The source material was naive CD8+ T cells sorted from blood. The chain employs TRBV7-2 and TRBJ1-4; tentatively, D is TRBD1 (5 bases). The TCR sequence derives from a man aged 25 to 45 in good health. The CDR3 is CASSFGTRTEKLFF. Here the CDR3 DNA reads TGTGCCAGCAGCTTTGGGACCCGGACTGAAAAACTGTTTTTT.